This T cell receptor beta chain was retrieved from a study of blood T cell repertoires in COVID-19. Study background: The study drew acute and convalescent COVID-19 samples from the United States, Italy and Spain. The cDNA or gDNA used as material had been derived from T cells, B-cell-depleted T cells, or PBMCs.

The authors' processing: Scientists estimated how many nucleated cells there were by amplifying reference gene primers. The assay was immunoSEQ multiplex PCR, and TCRdb's table has in-frame clones only and misses some. From that table come the V and J calls and clone size; the DNA was used to work out D and trimming. The profile shows 180,000 or so clones, 70% to 90% of them singletons. J gave up 2 bases and V 5 bases, and 11 bases lay outside the gene matches. Germline V gene lookup returns CDR1 MDHEN and CDR2 SYDVKM. The CDR3 is made up of 16 amino acids. The source is a woman aged 30 to 39 with active or convalescent COVID-19. V gene TRBV28 combines with J gene TRBJ2-7; 8 nucleotides match TRBD1. Source material: peripheral blood. This CDR3 is CASSQRTGPKAYEQYF. CDR3 nucleotides: TGTGCCAGCAGTCAAAGGACAGGGCCTAAGGCCTACGAGCAGTACTTC.